The 31 T cell receptor beta chains given below trace back to one sample, sequenced in a study of CD8 T cells in Susac syndrome. Random hexamers served to reverse transcribe about 0.45 to 1 ug RNA. TCRdb redid the calling of the immunoSEQ multiplex PCR reads with MiXCR, one entry per CDR3 protein. The sample holds over 120,000 distinct CDR3 sequences, around 95% seen once. Sequences were obtained from CD4+ T cells from PBMCs. The receptors originated from a human donor with Susac syndrome.

The table lists this clonotype with a count of one. The chain combines TRBV7-9 with TRBJ1-5; tentative D call: TRBD1 (6 bases). The CDR3 totals 12 residues. Germline CDR1 and CDR2: SEHNR and FQNEAQ (reference sequence). CDR3 residues: CASGASNQPQHF. In nucleotides, the CDR3 is TGTGCTTCAGGGGCGAGCAATCAGCCCCAGCATTTT.

This sequence joins TRBV28 and TRBJ2-6; D not certain. CDR1 and CDR2 from the germline V gene are MDHEN and SYDVKM. The CDR3 extends over 14 amino acids. Trimming removed 10 bases from V and 0 bases from J, with 10 bases in between. This chain's CDR3 is CATRHRSGANVLTF. The CDR3 DNA reads as TGTGCCACCCGACACCGCTCTGGGGCCAACGTCCTGACTTTC. Filled out from reference TRBV28 and TRBJ2-6, the complete variable domain reads DVKVTQSSRYLVKRTGEKVFLECVQDMDHENMFWYRQDPGLGLRLIYFSYDVKMKEKGDIPEGYSVSREKKERFSLILESASTNQTSMYLCATRHRSGANVLTFGAGSRLTVL.

The chain recombines TRBV11-2 with TRBJ2-1; D assignment may be TRBD1 or TRBD2 (6 bases each). The V end lost 2 bases, the J end lost 12 bases, and 11 bases lay between the germline ends. The CDR3 is made up of 12 amino acids. Germline CDR1 is SGHAT and CDR2 is FQNNGV. CDR3 protein: CASSLIEGGQFF. CDR3 DNA sequence: TGTGCCAGCAGCTTAATCGAGGGGGGGCAGTTCTTC.

This clonotype was observed a single time. This chain joins TRBV7-8 and TRBJ2-2; 10 nucleotides match TRBD2. The V segment lost 4 bases and the J segment 3 bases; nucleotides outside the gene matches: 5. The CDR3 is 16 residues long. Germline CDR1 SGHVS, CDR2 FQNEAQ. CDR3 sequence reads: CASSSSGGAHTGELFF. The DNA of the CDR3 is TGTGCCAGCAGCTCCAGCGGGGGGGCCCACACCGGGGAGCTGTTTTTT.

This clonotype has only a few counts. The chain is built from TRBV4-1 and TRBJ2-3; D is undetermined. This CDR3 has 11 residues. The V gene's germline CDR1 is MGHRA and CDR2 YSYEKL. Trimming shortened V by 1 base and J by 5 bases, and 1 base separated the two germline ends. CDR3 in DNA: TGCGCCAGCAGCCAAGTAGATACGCAGTATTTT. Translating gives CASSQVDTQYF.

V is TRBV3-1 and J is TRBJ1-2; a possible D gene is TRBD1 (5 bases). The CDR3 runs 14 residues. Germline V lookup: CDR1 LGHDT, CDR2 YNNKEL (reference sequence). Trimming shortened V by 0 bases and J by 4 bases, and 9 bases separated the two germline ends. The CDR3 reads CASSQDRQFYGYTF. The CDR3 DNA is TGTGCCAGCAGCCAAGATAGACAGTTCTATGGCTACACCTTC.

J is TRBJ1-4 and V is TRBV9, with D maybe TRBD1 (6 bases). The CDR3 spans 14 residues. Germline CDR1 reads SGDLS; CDR2 reads YYNGEE. With 3 bases removed from V and 8 bases from J, the gap between germline ends came to 14 bases. The CDR3 sequence is CASSAGAYEEKLFF. The CDR3, as DNA: TGTGCCAGCAGCGCGGGGGCTTATGAAGAAAAACTGTTTTTT.

The CDR3 is CASNSRGMGTDTQYF. The CDR3 nucleotides are TGTGCCAGCAATTCTCGGGGGATGGGCACAGATACGCAGTATTTT. V usage is TRBV7-8 and J usage is TRBJ2-3; TRBD2 is a possible D gene (6 bases). The length of the CDR3 is 15 residues. The germline V and J ends were trimmed by 7 bases and 1 base, with 15 bases remaining between them. The germline V gene encodes CDR1 SGHVS and CDR2 FQNEAQ.

The gene calls are TRBV9 and TRBJ1-2; 7 bases fit TRBD1. Germline assignment: CDR1 SGDLS and CDR2 YYNGEE. The CDR3 is made up of 12 amino acids. V shed 6 bases, J shed 3 bases, and the junction held 2 bases outside the gene matches. CDR3 loop: CASKGADYGYTF. CDR3 in DNA: TGTGCCAGCAAGGGGGCAGACTATGGCTACACCTTC.

This chain uses TRBV7-2 with TRBJ2-3; 9 bases are shared with TRBD2. There are 16 residues in the CDR3. J was trimmed by 0 bases and V by 2 bases; bases with no gene match: 3. CDR1 and CDR2 from the germline V gene are SGHTA and FQGNSA. In DNA form, the CDR3 reads TGTGCCAGCAGCTTAAGACTAGCGGCTAGCACAGATACGCAGTATTTT. Amino acids: CASSLRLAASTDTQYF.

V is TRBV5-1 and J is TRBJ1-6; D is perhaps TRBD1 (5 bases). V shed 0 bases and J shed 9 bases, with 7 bases lying between them. This CDR3 region has 13 residues. The germline V gene encodes CDR1 SGHRS and CDR2 YFSETQ. The CDR3 DNA reads TGCGCCAGCAGCTTGGCGGGGCTTTCACCCCTCCACTTT. The encoded protein is CASSLAGLSPLHF.

The chain joins TRBV24-1 to TRBJ2-7; weak D call: TRBD1 (6 bases). The V and J ends lost 4 bases and 2 bases respectively, with 8 bases between them. The CDR3 consists of 13 residues. CDR1 and CDR2 (germline): KGHDR, SFDVKD. CDR3 bases: TGTGCCACCAGTGAGGGGGCGCCCTACGAGCAGTACTTC. It specifies CATSEGAPYEQYF.

The genes are TRBV5-1 and TRBJ1-5, with D unresolved. V was clipped by 0 bases and J by 2 bases, with 6 bases between them. CDR3 size: 14 residues. Germline values: CDR1 SGHRS, CDR2 YFSETQ. The CDR3 reads CASSLDGGNQPQHF. The CDR3 bases are TGCGCCAGCAGCTTGGATGGGGGCAATCAGCCCCAGCATTTT. The full variable domain, rest sourced from reference TRBV5-1 and TRBJ1-5, is KAGVTQTPRYLIKTRGQQVTLSCSPISGHRSVSWYQQTPGQGLQFLFEYFSETQRNKGNFPGRFSGRQFSNSRSEMNVSTLELGDSALYLCASSLDGGNQPQHFGDGTRLSIL.

This chain links TRBV4-1 with TRBJ1-1; D remains ambiguous. Trimming removed 1 base at V and 1 base at J, with 7 bases between. From germline, CDR1 is MGHRA and CDR2 YSYEKL. The CDR3 has 14 residues. For the CDR3, the DNA is TGCGCCAGCAGCCAAGGAGGCGCGAACACTGAAGCTTTCTTT. As protein: CASSQGGANTEAFF.

This rearrangement joins TRBV30 to TRBJ2-7; D is tentatively TRBD1 or TRBD2 (5 bases each). Between the trimmed V and J ends, which lost 0 bases and 3 bases, there was a span of 12 bases. Germline values: CDR1 GTSNPN, CDR2 SVGIG (reference sequence). This CDR3 is built from 14 residues. The CDR3 sequence is CAWSVGRDRYEQYF. The CDR3 DNA reads as TGTGCCTGGAGTGTAGGCAGGGACCGCTACGAGCAGTACTTC.

The chain couples TRBV11-1 to TRBJ2-1; 7 bases map to TRBD1. Trimming took 0 bases from V and 4 from J; bases not matched to a gene: 3. The CDR3 covers 15 residues. Germline CDR1 SGHAT, CDR2 FQDESV (reference sequence). The chain's CDR3 is CASSLALGQYNEQFF. The CDR3 bases are TGTGCCAGCAGCTTAGCGCTGGGACAGTACAATGAGCAGTTCTTC.

This clonotype was detected only once. The rearrangement uses TRBV27 and TRBJ1-5; 7 bases fit TRBD1. CDR3 length: 15 residues. Looked up from germline, CDR1 is MNHEY and CDR2 is SMNVEV (reference sequence). The junction had 8 bases not matched to a gene; V was cut back by 6 bases and J by 3 bases. CDR3 nucleotide sequence: TGTGCCAGCAGGTCGACAGGGCTGGTCAATCAGCCCCAGCATTTT. It codes for CASRSTGLVNQPQHF.

This clonotype appeared once. This chain joins TRBV10-3 and TRBJ1-2; D remains ambiguous. Trimming left V 2 bases short and J 2 bases short, with 6 bases between. Germline V gene data show CDR1 as ENHRY and CDR2 as SYGVKD. This CDR3 contains 13 residues. CDR3 in amino acids: CAISELGNYGYTF. Written as DNA, the CDR3 is TGTGCCATCAGTGAGCTAGGGAACTATGGCTACACCTTC.

V usage is TRBV4-1 and J usage is TRBJ2-1, with a tentative D call TRBD1 (6 bases). Germline-derived CDR1 and CDR2 are MGHRA and YSYEKL. V lost 4 bases and J lost 7, with 8 bases in between. This CDR3 has 12 residues. In DNA, the CDR3 is TGCGCCAGCAGCCTAGACAGGAATGAGCAGTTCTTC. Translated, it gives CASSLDRNEQFF.

The chain carries TRBV30 and TRBJ1-1; TRBD1 might be the D (6 bases). The CDR3 has 13 amino acids. Germline lookup yields CDR1 GTSNPN and CDR2 SVGIG (reference sequence). V was cut by 4 bases and J by 1 base, with 10 bases left in between. This CDR3 reads CAWTRGGNTEAFF. CDR3 nucleotides: TGTGCCTGGACGAGAGGGGGGAACACTGAAGCTTTCTTT.

This chain uses TRBV18 with TRBJ1-1; 9 bases map to TRBD1. The CDR3 is 14 amino acids. V dropped 3 bases and J dropped 5; count of bases not matched to a gene: 4. Germline values: CDR1 KGHSH, CDR2 LQKENI. The CDR3 DNA reads as TGTGCCAGCTCACCCGGGACAGGGAGAACTGAAGCTTTCTTT. Its translation is CASSPGTGRTEAFF. The whole variable domain, remainder taken from reference TRBV18 and TRBJ1-1, is NAGVMQNPRHLVRRRGQEARLRCSPMKGHSHVYWYRQLPEEGLKFMVYLQKENIIDESGMPKERFSAEFPKEGPSILRIQQVVRGDSAAYFCASSPGTGRTEAFFGQGTRLTVV.

The rearrangement joins TRBV27 to TRBJ1-6, with D possibly being TRBD1 (5 bases). This CDR3 is 16 amino acids long. Per germline, CDR1 MNHEY and CDR2 SMNVEV (reference sequence). V gave up 4 bases and J gave up 7 bases, with 17 bases separating them. DNA of the CDR3: TGTGCCAGCAGTTCAGGGACGGACGTAGGGAATTCACCCCTCCACTTT. Residues: CASSSGTDVGNSPLHF.

CDR3 loop: CASSLSNYGYTF. The CDR3 coding sequence is TGTGCCAGCAGTCTCTCGAACTATGGCTACACCTTC. The chain combines TRBV12-3 or TRBV12-4 with TRBJ1-2; D gene unclear. V was pared by 5 bases and J by 2 bases, with 6 bases between. The CDR3 has 12 residues.

The chain recombines TRBV2 with TRBJ1-1; the D is unclear. Trimming shortened V by 4 bases and J by 7 bases, and 4 bases separated the two germline ends. Germline CDR1 reads SNHLY; CDR2 reads FYNNEI. CDR3 length equals 10 residues. CDR3: CASSVIEAFF. Written as DNA, the CDR3 is TGTGCCAGCAGTGTCATTGAAGCTTTCTTT.

This chain connects TRBV29-1 to TRBJ1-2; D unresolved. Trimming stripped 5 bases from V and 7 bases from J, with 14 bases between. This CDR3 has 12 residues. Germline V gives CDR1 SQVTM, CDR2 ANQGSEA. In DNA form, the CDR3 reads TGCAGCGTTTATCCAGCGTCGGCTGGCTACACCTTC. It translates to CSVYPASAGYTF. Looking up the rest from reference TRBV29-1 and TRBJ1-2 gives the full variable domain: SAVISQKPSRDICQRGTSLTIQCQVDSQVTMMFWYRQQPGQSLTLIATANQGSEATYESGFVIDKFPISRPNLTFSTLTVSNMSPEDSSIYLCSVYPASAGYTFGSGTRLTVV.

The chain uses TRBV2 and TRBJ2-3, with a tentative D call TRBD1 (6 bases). Trimming cost V 4 bases and J 0 bases, with 11 bases left between them. Germline CDR1 SNHLY, CDR2 FYNNEI. CDR3 length: 15 amino acids. The CDR3 nucleotides read TGTGCCAGCAGTGCACAGGGCTCTAGCACAGATACGCAGTATTTT. The encoded protein is CASSAQGSSTDTQYF.

This chain joins TRBV5-1 and TRBJ1-2; D call uncertain. The ends were cut back, 4 bases at V and 6 bases at J, with 16 bases in the middle. Germline CDR1 SGHRS, CDR2 YFSETQ. The CDR3 spans 14 residues. CDR3 amino acids: CASSLGDPLNGYTF. The CDR3 region has the DNA TGCGCCAGCAGCCTCGGAGACCCCTTGAATGGCTACACCTTC.

V gene TRBV30 combines with J gene TRBJ2-6; D is perhaps TRBD1 (6 bases). CDR3 size: 17 residues. Trimming took 4 bases from V and 4 from J, leaving 20 bases between them. Per germline, CDR1 GTSNPN and CDR2 SVGIG (reference sequence). CDR3 in DNA: TGTGCCTGGAAGGGCGTGGACAGTTCGGGGGGGGCCAACGTCCTGACTTTC. This codes for CAWKGVDSSGGANVLTF.

This chain joins TRBV15 and TRBJ1-2, with D hard to call. From germline, CDR1 is LNHNV and CDR2 YYDKDF (reference sequence). The CDR3 spans 12 residues. V was trimmed by 8 bases and J by 7 bases, leaving 14 bases between them. This CDR3 is CATSEYGSGYTF. DNA for the CDR3: TGTGCCACCTCTGAATATGGCTCTGGCTACACCTTC.

The chain uses TRBV30 and TRBJ1-5; D is unclear. CDR1 and CDR2 (germline): GTSNPN, SVGIG (reference sequence). V was clipped by 2 bases and J by 5 bases, with 16 bases between them. The CDR3 has 15 amino acids. The DNA for the CDR3 is TGTGCCTGGAGTAGGTTCGGGGTTTCGGATCAGCCCCAGCATTTT. Translated, it gives CAWSRFGVSDQPQHF.

The CDR3 DNA follows: TGTGCCAGCAGCCAGGGGTTGGGGGGTTCCGGATATGGCTACACCTTC. It specifies CASSQGLGGSGYGYTF. The rearrangement joins TRBV3-1 to TRBJ1-2, with D perhaps TRBD1 (5 bases). Trimming shortened V by 3 bases and J by 5 bases, and 19 bases separated the two germline ends. Germline V CDR1 and CDR2: LGHDT, YNNKEL (reference sequence). This CDR3 comprises 16 residues.